The rows below give T cell receptor beta chains drawn from one sample of a study of shared clonotypes between healthy human individuals. The method was immunoSEQ multiplex PCR; TCRdb's version includes in-frame clones alone and lacks a portion of them. The repertoire holds millions of clones, 85% to 95% seen once, with 0.13% in the top ten. Sequenced input: naive CD4+ T cells sorted from blood. The receptors here all came from a man younger than 35 in good health. Both conserved end residues are part of each CDR3. The order of the fields is V gene, D gene, clone size, J gene, CDR3 protein, CDR3 DNA. D genes are given only for firm matches. Where a row states a size, it is once, few, many or the class of an expanded clone; other rows omit it.

V: TRBV6-1; D: -; size: -; J: TRBJ1-5; CDR3: CASSEREQPQHF; DNA: TGTGCCAGCAGTGAAAGGGAGCAGCCCCAGCATTTT
V: TRBV6-6; D: TRBD1; size: -; J: TRBJ1-1; CDR3: CASSRTGRNTEAFF; DNA: TGTGCCAGCAGCCGGACAGGGAGGAACACTGAAGCTTTCTTT
V: TRBV10-3; D: -; size: -; J: TRBJ1-6; CDR3: CAISEQGNSPLHF; DNA: TGTGCCATCAGTGAACAGGGAAATTCACCCCTCCACTTT
V: TRBV10-2; D: -; size: -; J: TRBJ2-3; CDR3: CASSEVFATDATDTQYF; DNA: TGCGCCAGCAGTGAGGTTTTCGCGACAGACGCCACAGATACGCAGTATTTT
V: TRBV5-1; D: -; size: -; J: TRBJ1-1; CDR3: CASSLTQGVGTEAFF; DNA: TGCGCCAGCAGCTTGACTCAGGGAGTGGGGACTGAAGCTTTCTTT
V: TRBV4-1; D: TRBD2; size: few; J: TRBJ2-1; CDR3: CASSQVTSGGAGNEQFF; DNA: TGCGCCAGCAGCCAAGTGACTAGCGGGGGGGCCGGGAATGAGCAGTTCTTC
V: TRBV5-1; D: TRBD1; size: -; J: TRBJ1-2; CDR3: CASSQGTDTYGYTF; DNA: TGCGCCAGCAGCCAGGGGACAGATACATACGGCTACACCTTC
V: TRBV6-4; D: -; size: -; J: TRBJ2-1; CDR3: CASRRDCGRPSYNEQFF; DNA: TGTGCCAGCAGGCGAGATTGCGGACGCCCTTCCTACAATGAGCAGTTCTTC
V: TRBV15; D: -; size: -; J: TRBJ1-4; CDR3: CATSRGNRADEKLFF; DNA: TGTGCCACCAGCAGAGGGAACAGGGCCGATGAAAAACTGTTTTTT
V: TRBV7-3; D: TRBD1; size: -; J: TRBJ1-2; CDR3: CASSPETGREYGYTF; DNA: TGTGCCAGCAGCCCTGAGACAGGGAGGGAGTATGGCTACACCTTC
V: TRBV12-5; D: TRBD1; size: -; J: TRBJ2-1; CDR3: CASGVGDSYYNEQFF; DNA: TGTGCTAGTGGTGTGGGGGACAGTTACTACAATGAGCAGTTCTTC
V: TRBV5-4; D: -; size: -; J: TRBJ2-1; CDR3: CASSLGLNIAHEQFF; DNA: TGTGCCAGCAGCTTGGGTCTTAATATAGCCCATGAGCAGTTCTTC
V: TRBV6-1; D: TRBD1; size: -; J: TRBJ1-2; CDR3: CASNDRGQGYGYTF; DNA: TGTGCCAGCAATGACAGGGGGCAAGGCTATGGCTACACCTTC
V: TRBV30; D: -; size: -; J: TRBJ1-1; CDR3: CAWSVRLDTEAFF; DNA: TGTGCCTGGAGTGTTCGGCTCGACACTGAAGCTTTCTTT
V: TRBV5-5; D: TRBD1; size: -; J: TRBJ1-2; CDR3: CASSFSGGTYGYTF; DNA: TGTGCCAGCAGCTTCTCAGGGGGCACCTATGGCTACACCTTC
V: TRBV30; D: TRBD1; size: -; J: TRBJ2-7; CDR3: CAWRRAPETGGSLNYEQYF; DNA: TGTGCCTGGAGGCGAGCTCCGGAGACAGGGGGTTCCCTCAACTACGAGCAGTACTTC
V: TRBV5-1; D: -; size: -; J: TRBJ1-2; CDR3: CASSELSRGDAGYTF; DNA: TGCGCCAGCAGCGAGCTCAGCAGGGGCGACGCTGGCTACACCTTC
V: TRBV5-4; D: TRBD1; size: -; J: TRBJ2-1; CDR3: CASSYSGGVYNEQFF; DNA: TGTGCCAGCAGCTATTCAGGGGGCGTCTACAATGAGCAGTTCTTC
V: TRBV12-5; D: -; size: -; J: TRBJ2-3; CDR3: CASGLVLSASTDTQYF; DNA: TGTGCTAGTGGTTTGGTACTGTCGGCAAGCACAGATACGCAGTATTTT
V: TRBV7-2; D: -; size: -; J: TRBJ2-4; CDR3: CASSLVGLAKNIQYF; DNA: TGTGCCAGCAGCTTAGTGGGACTAGCCAAAAACATTCAGTACTTC
V: TRBV6-1; D: TRBD2; size: once; J: TRBJ2-7; CDR3: CASSDPPREDPYF; DNA: TGTGCCAGCAGTGACCCTCCACGGGAGGACCCTTACTTC
V: TRBV13; D: TRBD2; size: -; J: TRBJ2-7; CDR3: CASSPRVAGPYEQYF; DNA: TGTGCCAGCAGCCCTAGGGTAGCGGGGCCCTACGAGCAGTACTTC
V: TRBV28; D: TRBD1; size: -; J: TRBJ1-4; CDR3: CASSPTGAGENEKLFF; DNA: TGTGCCAGCAGTCCGACAGGGGCTGGAGAAAATGAAAAACTGTTTTTT
V: TRBV10-3; D: -; size: -; J: TRBJ1-5; CDR3: CAISESAVDQPQHF; DNA: TGTGCCATCAGTGAGTCGGCAGTAGATCAGCCCCAGCATTTT
V: TRBV9; D: TRBD1; size: once; J: TRBJ1-5; CDR3: CASSVEGDREDNQPQHF; DNA: TGTGCCAGCAGCGTAGAGGGGGACAGGGAGGACAATCAGCCCCAGCATTTT
V: TRBV7-2; D: TRBD2; size: -; J: TRBJ2-1; CDR3: CASSLRPVSGRINEQFF; DNA: TGTGCCAGCAGCTTGAGGCCAGTTAGCGGGAGGATAAATGAGCAGTTCTTC
V: TRBV30; D: -; size: -; J: TRBJ1-2; CDR3: CAWSVRAGLRSGYTF; DNA: TGTGCCTGGAGTGTACGGGCAGGCCTTCGAAGTGGCTACACCTTC
V: TRBV6-5; D: -; size: -; J: TRBJ2-2; CDR3: CASSSRGTGELFF; DNA: TGTGCCAGCAGTTCTCGGGGCACCGGGGAGCTGTTTTTT
V: TRBV11-2; D: -; size: -; J: TRBJ2-7; CDR3: CASSTLRGWEQYF; DNA: TGTGCCAGCAGCACCCTCCGGGGGTGGGAGCAGTACTTC
V: TRBV10-1; D: -; size: -; J: TRBJ1-6; CDR3: CASIPLVGAFYSPLHF; DNA: TGCGCCAGCATCCCGCTGGTGGGGGCGTTTTATTCACCCCTCCACTTT
V: TRBV6-1; D: TRBD1; size: -; J: TRBJ2-7; CDR3: CASNSGQGGEQYF; DNA: TGTGCCAGCAACTCGGGACAGGGGGGAGAGCAGTACTTC
V: TRBV30; D: -; size: -; J: TRBJ2-2; CDR3: CACLTITGELFF; DNA: TGTGCCTGCCTCACGATCACCGGGGAGCTGTTTTTT
V: TRBV7-2; D: TRBD1; size: -; J: TRBJ2-3; CDR3: CASSRDRDRPYLTDTQYF; DNA: TGTGCCAGCAGCCGGGACAGGGACCGACCTTATCTCACAGATACGCAGTATTTT
V: TRBV7-9; D: -; size: -; J: TRBJ2-5; CDR3: CASSTSSRGTQYF; DNA: TGTGCCAGCAGCACTAGCTCCCGCGGGACCCAGTACTTC
V: TRBV5-1; D: -; size: -; J: TRBJ2-5; CDR3: CASSLLSEIQYF; DNA: TGCGCCAGCAGCTTGCTGTCCGAGATCCAGTACTTC
V: TRBV5-1; D: TRBD1; size: -; J: TRBJ2-3; CDR3: CASSLASGGSTDTQYF; DNA: TGCGCCAGCAGCTTGGCGTCAGGGGGAAGCACAGATACGCAGTATTTT
V: TRBV30; D: -; size: -; J: TRBJ1-5; CDR3: CAWSVSDSNQPQHF; DNA: TGTGCCTGGAGTGTGTCGGACAGCAATCAGCCCCAGCATTTT
V: TRBV5-1; D: TRBD2; size: -; J: TRBJ2-5; CDR3: CASSLGRGLAGGPIQETQYF; DNA: TGCGCCAGCAGCTTAGGCCGGGGACTAGCGGGGGGGCCTATCCAAGAGACCCAGTACTTC
V: TRBV18; D: -; size: -; J: TRBJ1-2; CDR3: CASSPPGDQVYGYTF; DNA: TGTGCCAGCTCACCACCGGGCGACCAAGTCTATGGCTACACCTTC
V: TRBV19; D: -; size: -; J: TRBJ2-4; CDR3: CASSTRRDPRGNIQYF; DNA: TGTGCCAGTAGCACGCGCCGAGACCCCCGAGGAAACATTCAGTACTTC
V: TRBV6-1; D: -; size: -; J: TRBJ1-1; CDR3: CASSIMREGPAEAFF; DNA: TGTGCCAGCAGCATTATGAGGGAGGGACCGGCTGAAGCTTTCTTT
V: TRBV10-3; D: TRBD1; size: -; J: TRBJ2-2; CDR3: CAISESPGGKNTGELFF; DNA: TGTGCCATCAGTGAGTCACCAGGGGGAAAAAACACCGGGGAGCTGTTTTTT
V: TRBV5-6; D: -; size: -; J: TRBJ2-7; CDR3: CASSLAYEQYF; DNA: TGTGCCAGCAGCCTCGCCTACGAGCAGTACTTC
V: TRBV7-2; D: -; size: -; J: TRBJ1-2; CDR3: CASSFGTEYGYTF; DNA: TGTGCCAGCAGCTTTGGGACTGAGTATGGCTACACCTTC
V: TRBV19; D: -; size: -; J: TRBJ1-1; CDR3: CASSIVGRSNTEAFF; DNA: TGTGCCAGTAGTATAGTGGGGCGATCGAACACTGAAGCTTTCTTT
V: TRBV27; D: -; size: -; J: TRBJ1-1; CDR3: CASSLSPGVNTEAFF; DNA: TGTGCCAGCAGTTTATCGCCAGGGGTTAACACTGAAGCTTTCTTT
V: TRBV19; D: TRBD1; size: -; J: TRBJ1-1; CDR3: CASSPLTGGEAEAFF; DNA: TGTGCCAGTAGCCCTCTGACAGGGGGCGAGGCTGAAGCTTTCTTT
V: TRBV7-7; D: -; size: once; J: TRBJ2-1; CDR3: CASSIEPGPNNEQFF; DNA: TGTGCTAGCAGCATCGAACCGGGCCCAAACAATGAGCAGTTCTTC
V: TRBV19; D: -; size: -; J: TRBJ2-7; CDR3: CASSSGALTTYEQYF; DNA: TGTGCCAGTAGTAGCGGAGCCTTGACCACCTACGAGCAGTACTTC
V: TRBV28; D: -; size: -; J: TRBJ1-4; CDR3: CASSSPGVANEKLFF; DNA: TGTGCCAGCAGTTCCCCAGGGGTAGCTAATGAAAAACTGTTTTTT
V: TRBV11-2; D: TRBD2; size: -; J: TRBJ2-7; CDR3: CASSRRGTSGRDYEQYF; DNA: TGTGCCAGCAGCAGACGCGGGACTAGCGGGAGAGACTACGAGCAGTACTTC
V: TRBV4-1; D: -; size: once; J: TRBJ1-4; CDR3: CASSLEAGLTNEKLFF; DNA: TGTGCCAGCAGCTTGGAGGCAGGGCTAACTAATGAAAAACTGTTTTTT
V: TRBV30; D: -; size: once; J: TRBJ1-4; CDR3: CAWSVGRSEKLFF; DNA: TGTGCCTGGAGTGTCGGACGGTCTGAAAAACTGTTTTTT
V: TRBV6-5; D: -; size: few; J: TRBJ1-6; CDR3: CASSYTSLSGYLHF; DNA: TGTGCCAGCAGTTACACAAGTCTCTCCGGATATCTCCACTTT
V: TRBV7-2; D: -; size: -; J: TRBJ1-3; CDR3: CASSLQGNGNTIYF; DNA: TGTGCCAGCAGCTTACAGGGTAACGGAAACACCATATATTTT
V: TRBV20-1; D: -; size: -; J: TRBJ1-2; CDR3: CSASDGGGYTF; DNA: TGCAGTGCTAGTGACGGGGGTGGCTACACCTTC
V: TRBV27; D: -; size: -; J: TRBJ1-1; CDR3: CASSSIGAGEAFF; DNA: TGTGCCAGCAGCTCAATTGGGGCGGGTGAAGCTTTCTTT
V: TRBV11-1; D: TRBD1; size: -; J: TRBJ2-7; CDR3: CASSFRTGPSYEQYF; DNA: TGTGCCAGCAGCTTCCGGACAGGGCCTTCCTACGAGCAGTACTTC
V: TRBV28; D: TRBD2; size: -; J: TRBJ2-7; CDR3: CAGRRESSYEQYF; DNA: TGTGCCGGCAGGCGGGAGAGCTCCTACGAGCAGTACTTC
V: TRBV30; D: -; size: -; J: TRBJ2-4; CDR3: CAWTPGAKNIQYF; DNA: TGTGCCTGGACCCCGGGAGCCAAAAACATTCAGTACTTC